The following is a T cell receptor (beta chain) sequence with its context. V dropped 1 base and J dropped 9; count of bases not matched to a gene: 14. CDR1 is GTSNPN, CDR2 SVGIG, per germline (reference sequence). The CDR3 contains 17 residues. Assay: immunoSEQ multiplex PCR; the TCRdb copy retains only in-frame clones and omits some. The sample has some 200,000 clones, roughly 84% seen once. This record belongs to a study of blood T cell repertoires in COVID-19. Study-level information: T cells, B-cell-depleted T cells, or PBMCs supplied cDNA or gDNA.

This TCR was recovered from an elderly woman with COVID-19, enrolled during active disease. The specimen sequenced was peripheral blood. This chain uses TRBV30 with TRBJ2-5, with 13 bases that match TRBD2. In DNA form, the CDR3 reads TGTGCCTGGAGTGGCAGGACTAGCGGGGGACCAAAGAAGGCCCAGTACTTC. It translates to CAWSGRTSGGPKKAQYF.